One and the same sample provided the 2 T cell receptor beta chains below, sequenced in a study of technical replicates of blood from a handful of donors. Sequencing was performed with immunoSEQ multiplex PCR; in TCRdb, only in-frame clones are kept and a portion is missing. In the table there are 75,000 to 95,000 clones, 85% to 95% of which are singletons. The specimen sequenced was T cells isolated from PBMCs. These receptors all come from a human donor in good health.

This clone was counted between two and nine times. The V and J genes are TRBV5-4 and TRBJ2-7; perhaps TRBD1 as D (6 bases). The germline CDR1 and CDR2 sequences are SGHNT and YYREEE (reference sequence). The CDR3 contains 14 residues. CDR3 in amino acids: CATTDSRQIYEQYF. The CDR3 DNA sequence: TGTGCAACCACGGACAGCCGACAGATCTACGAGCAGTACTTC.

The chain employs TRBV7-6 and TRBJ2-5, with 9 bases aligning to TRBD2. Germline trimming cut 5 bases from V and 1 base from J; bases unmatched to any gene: 8. Germline CDR1 is SGHVS and CDR2 is FNYEAQ. The CDR3 has 16 residues. The CDR3 region has the DNA TGTGCCAGCAGCGTCTGGACTAGCGAGACCCAAGAGACCCAGTACTTC. This encodes CASSVWTSETQETQYF.